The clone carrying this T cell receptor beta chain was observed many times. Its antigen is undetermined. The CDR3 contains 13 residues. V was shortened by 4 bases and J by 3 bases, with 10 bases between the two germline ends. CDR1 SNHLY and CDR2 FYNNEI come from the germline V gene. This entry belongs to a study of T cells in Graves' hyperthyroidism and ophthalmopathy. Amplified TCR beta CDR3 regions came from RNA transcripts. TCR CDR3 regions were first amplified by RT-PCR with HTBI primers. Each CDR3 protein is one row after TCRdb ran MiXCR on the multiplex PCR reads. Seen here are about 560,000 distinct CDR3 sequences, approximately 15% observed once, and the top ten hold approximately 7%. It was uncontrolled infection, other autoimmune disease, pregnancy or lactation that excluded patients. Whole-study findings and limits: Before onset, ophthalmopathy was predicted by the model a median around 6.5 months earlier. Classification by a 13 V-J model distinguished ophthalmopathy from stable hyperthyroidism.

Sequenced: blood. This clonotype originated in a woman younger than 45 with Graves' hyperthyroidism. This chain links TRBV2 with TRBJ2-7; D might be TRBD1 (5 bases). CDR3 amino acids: CASSGGRVYEQYF. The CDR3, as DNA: TGTGCCAGCAGTGGCGGCAGGGTCTACGAGCAGTACTTC.